These 25 T cell receptor beta chains were all obtained from the same sample, sequenced in a study of tissue T cells after allogeneic stem cell transplantation. Data came from immunoSEQ multiplex PCR; TCRdb stores just in-frame clones and leaves some out. The table includes approximately 11,000 clones, 70% detected once. The sequencing used tissue from the right colon, collected at autopsy. Source of these receptors: a woman aged 18-49 years with breast cancer.

Only one count was recorded for this clone. The chain employs TRBV29-1 and TRBJ2-5; TRBD1 matches at 8 bases. CDR1 is SQVTM, CDR2 ANQGSEA, per germline. The J segment lost 1 base and the V segment lost 6 bases, leaving 4 bases of the junction unmatched. CDR3 size: 13 residues. CDR3 sequence (DNA): TGCAGCGTCCTCGGACAGGGCCAAGAGACCCAGTACTTC. Residues: CSVLGQGQETQYF.

The chain combines TRBV24-1 with TRBJ2-3; D ambiguous. The CDR3 has 13 residues. The V and J ends lost 5 bases and 4 bases respectively, with 9 bases between them. The germline CDR1 and CDR2 sequences are KGHDR and SFDVKD. CDR3 residues: CATSVGNSDTQYF. The CDR3 region has the DNA TGTGCCACCAGTGTGGGAAACTCAGATACGCAGTATTTT.

There are a few counts of this clone. The chain recombines TRBV11-1 with TRBJ2-1; D may match TRBD1 or TRBD2 (5 bases each). The CDR3 is made up of 14 amino acids. Germline-derived CDR1 and CDR2 are SGHAT and FQDESV (reference sequence). The germline V and J ends were trimmed by 2 bases and 6 bases, with 11 bases remaining between them. As DNA, the CDR3 is TGTGCCAGCAGCTTACTCCGGGGACCCAATGAGCAGTTCTTC. As protein: CASSLLRGPNEQFF.

V and J are TRBV5-4 and TRBJ1-1; the D is unclear. Trimming stripped 0 bases from V and 1 base from J, with 7 bases between. This CDR3 comprises 14 residues. Germline CDR1 and CDR2: SGHNT and YYREEE (reference sequence). DNA for the CDR3: TGTGCCAGCAGCTTGGAGTGGAGGAACACTGAAGCTTTCTTT. It codes for CASSLEWRNTEAFF.

The chain recombines TRBV5-4 with TRBJ2-7, with TRBD1 matching over 9 bases. This CDR3 has 13 amino acids. CDR1 is SGHNT, CDR2 YYREEE, per germline (reference sequence). Losses at the gene ends were 4 bases for V and 9 bases for J; bases not matched to a gene: 8. CDR3 region: CASSHTGGAGQYF. In nucleotides, the CDR3 is TGTGCCAGCAGCCATACAGGGGGCGCGGGGCAGTACTTC. The full variable domain, in which reference TRBV5-4 and TRBJ2-7 provide the parts outside the CDR3, is ETGVTQSPTHLIKTRGQQVTLRCSSQSGHNTVSWYQQALGQGPQFIFQYYREEENGRGNFPPRFSGLQFPNYSSELNVNALELDDSALYLCASSHTGGAGQYFGPGTRLTVT.

The chain has TRBV19 and TRBJ1-2; D perhaps matches TRBD1 (5 bases). V lost 3 bases and J 0 bases, leaving 11 bases between the germline ends. Germline loops: CDR1 LNHDA, CDR2 SQIVND (reference sequence). This CDR3 spans 15 amino acids. As DNA, the CDR3 is TGTGCCAGTAGTATCGGGACCACAGCTAACTATGGCTACACCTTC. Its translation is CASSIGTTANYGYTF.

The chain uses TRBV18 and TRBJ1-5; D is unresolved. Trimming took off 2 bases at V and 2 bases at J, with 7 bases between the two ends. Germline V lookup: CDR1 KGHSH, CDR2 LQKENI. The CDR3 runs 14 residues. The CDR3 here is CASSPEGGNQPQHF. Here the CDR3 DNA reads TGTGCCAGCTCACCAGAGGGAGGCAATCAGCCCCAGCATTTT.

The V call is TRBV20-1, the J call TRBJ1-1, with D maybe TRBD1 (5 bases). CDR3 length: 11 amino acids. V was clipped by 3 bases and J by 5 bases, with 7 bases between them. The germline V gene has CDR1 DFQATT and CDR2 SNEGSKA (reference sequence). The CDR3 region is CSASGGTEAFF. The CDR3 nucleotides are TGCAGTGCTAGTGGGGGGACTGAAGCTTTCTTT.

J is TRBJ1-5 and V is TRBV4-2; D is undetermined. V dropped 0 bases and J dropped 5 bases, with 8 bases sitting between them. This CDR3 comprises 14 residues. Germline CDR1 and CDR2: LGHNA and YNFKEQ. The CDR3 protein is CASSQDNAYQPQHF. The CDR3 nucleotides read TGTGCCAGCAGCCAAGATAATGCTTATCAGCCCCAGCATTTT.

V gene TRBV6-6 combines with J gene TRBJ2-7, with D unclear. The CDR3 spans 13 residues. From germline, CDR1 is MNHNY and CDR2 SVGAGI (reference sequence). V lost 6 bases, J lost 1 base, and 10 bases lay in between. This CDR3 is CASSQIGSYEQYF. The CDR3 nucleotides are TGTGCCAGCAGCCAGATTGGTTCCTACGAGCAGTACTTC.

This chain joins TRBV4-3 and TRBJ1-2; D remains unclear. Germline CDR1 is LGHNA and CDR2 is YSLEER. The V end lost 6 bases, the J end lost 3 bases, and 17 bases lay between the germline ends. The length of the CDR3 is 15 residues. CDR3 in amino acids: CASSQQSRPDYGYTF. Here the CDR3 DNA reads TGCGCCAGCAGTCAACAAAGTCGGCCGGACTATGGCTACACCTTC.

This chain links TRBV7-8 with TRBJ2-3; the D gene could be TRBD1 or TRBD2 (6 bases each). The CDR3 has 16 residues. Germline CDR1 reads SGHVS; CDR2 reads FQNEAQ. Trimming removed 1 base from V and 5 bases from J, with 16 bases in between. In nucleotides, the CDR3 is TGTGCCAGCAGCTTAGGCGGGCCGGGGGCAGGAGATACGCAGTATTTT. This translates into CASSLGGPGAGDTQYF.

The chain links TRBV6-1 to TRBJ2-7; D is undetermined. CDR3 length: 15 amino acids. Trimming took off 3 bases at V and 3 bases at J, with 15 bases between the two ends. Germline V gene sequence: CDR1 MNHNS, CDR2 SASEGT. CDR3 amino acids: CASSELPRSDYEQYF. The CDR3 DNA reads as TGTGCCAGCAGTGAGTTACCAAGATCTGACTACGAGCAGTACTTC.

The chain combines TRBV28 with TRBJ1-5; 8 bases line up with TRBD1. CDR1 is MDHEN and CDR2 is SYDVKM in the germline V gene. This CDR3 spans 17 amino acids. Germline trimming cut 5 bases from V and 0 bases from J; bases unmatched to any gene: 9. CDR3 nucleotides: TGTGCCAGCAGTGCCATAACAGGGGGAGCTAGCAATCAGCCCCAGCATTTT. Protein: CASSAITGGASNQPQHF.

This chain links TRBV5-1 with TRBJ1-4; 7 bases are a match to TRBD1. V shed 0 bases and J 6 bases; nucleotides not matched to a gene: 5. CDR3 length equals 15 residues. Germline V lookup: CDR1 SGHRS, CDR2 YFSETQ. CDR3 coding DNA: TGCGCCAGCAGCTTGGAGGGACAGCCCTATGAAAAACTGTTTTTT. Its protein product is CASSLEGQPYEKLFF.

CDR3 DNA sequence: TGTGCCAGCAGCGCCCGACGGGGGAGGGGGGACTACGAGCAGTACTTC. This codes for CASSARRGRGDYEQYF. The V call is TRBV3-1 (or the pseudogene TRBV3-2), the J call TRBJ2-7; D possibly corresponds to TRBD2 (7 bases). Germline CDR1 and CDR2: LGHDT and YNNKEL (reference sequence). V lost 5 bases and J 3 bases, leaving 20 bases between the germline ends. The CDR3 runs to 16 residues.

The rearrangement joins TRBV19 to TRBJ2-1; D might be TRBD2 (5 bases). The ends were cut back, 0 bases at V and 5 bases at J, with 8 bases in the middle. The CDR3 runs 14 residues. Looked up from germline, CDR1 is LNHDA and CDR2 is SQIVND (reference sequence). CDR3 DNA sequence: TGTGCCAGTAGTATAGAAGGGAGCCACAATGAGCAGTTCTTC. This gives the protein CASSIEGSHNEQFF. Drawing the rest from reference TRBV19 and TRBJ2-1, the complete variable domain is DGGITQSPKYLFRKEGQNVTLSCEQNLNHDAMYWYRQDPGQGLRLIYYSQIVNDFQKGDIAEGYSVSREKKESFPLTVTSAQKNPTAFYLCASSIEGSHNEQFFGPGTRLTVL.

The chain employs TRBV5-4 and TRBJ2-5; 10 positions agree with TRBD2. The length of the CDR3 is 16 residues. Trimming took 7 bases from V and 4 from J; bases not matched to a gene: 13. CDR1 and CDR2 from the germline V gene are SGHNT and YYREEE (reference sequence). CDR3 in DNA: TGTGCCAGCGGTTGGCGTGGGTCTAGCGGGGGAGAGACCCAGTACTTC. It encodes CASGWRGSSGGETQYF.

This chain connects TRBV6-6 to TRBJ1-5; unclear D gene. The CDR3 has 15 amino acids. CDR1 and CDR2 (germline): MNHNY, SVGAGI (reference sequence). Trimming took 7 bases from V and 0 from J, leaving 13 bases between them. The CDR3 protein is CASTPRHLSNQPQHF. The CDR3 region has the DNA TGTGCCAGCACCCCCCGACACCTTAGCAATCAGCCCCAGCATTTT.

The chain employs TRBV11-3 and TRBJ2-5, with a possible D match to TRBD2 (5 bases). The CDR3 spans 14 residues. Germline assignment: CDR1 SGHNT and CDR2 YENEEA. V was trimmed by 1 base and J by 3 bases, leaving 9 bases between them. Written as DNA, the CDR3 is TGTGCCAGCAGCTTAGGGGGTAGCGAAGAGACCCAGTACTTC. This codes for CASSLGGSEETQYF. Complete variable domain (other parts from reference TRBV11-3 and TRBJ2-5): EAGVVQSPRYKIIEKKQPVAFWCNPISGHNTLYWYLQNLGQGPELLIRYENEEAVDDSQLPKDRFSAERLKGVDSTLKIQPAELGDSAVYLCASSLGGSEETQYFGPGTRLLVL.

The gene calls are TRBV7-9 and TRBJ2-1; D gene ambiguous. V was cut by 1 base and J by 15 bases, with 13 bases left in between. The CDR3 is 12 amino acids. Germline CDR1 SEHNR, CDR2 FQNEAQ (reference sequence). The CDR3 protein is CASSLGLILPFF. DNA of the CDR3: TGTGCCAGCAGCTTAGGGTTGATCTTGCCGTTCTTC.

CDR3 sequence reads: CSSDRTDTQYF. As DNA, the CDR3 is TGCAGCTCCGACCGGACAGATACGCAGTATTTT. This chain joins TRBV29-1 and TRBJ2-3; D is undetermined. Germline assignment: CDR1 SQVTM and CDR2 ANQGSEA. This CDR3 is built from 11 residues. Trimming stripped 8 bases from V and 3 bases from J, with 9 bases between.

This rearrangement joins TRBV27 to TRBJ1-1; D is unresolved. The CDR3 runs 17 residues. Trimming took off 4 bases at V and 1 base at J, with 19 bases between the two ends. Germline V CDR1 and CDR2: MNHEY, SMNVEV (reference sequence). The CDR3 bases are TGTGCCAGCAGTTATCGTCCCCCGCCAGTAGCGAACACTGAAGCTTTCTTT. It translates to CASSYRPPPVANTEAFF.

A single count supports this clone. J is TRBJ1-6 and V is TRBV6-2 or TRBV6-3; 10 bases agree with TRBD1. J lost 0 bases, V lost 4 bases, and 6 bases had no gene match. Germline V gene data show CDR1 as MNHEY and CDR2 as SVGEGT. The CDR3 spans 18 residues. As DNA, the CDR3 is TGTGCCAGCAGTTTCGGACAGGGGGAATTCTCCTATAATTCACCCCTCCACTTT. Its translation: CASSFGQGEFSYNSPLHF.

This chain links TRBV4-1 with TRBJ1-1, with D tentatively TRBD1 (5 bases). Trimming pared 1 base from V and 5 bases from J, leaving 20 bases between. The CDR3 length is 17 residues. In germline, CDR1 is MGHRA, CDR2 YSYEKL. The CDR3 protein is CASSQGDRGGGRTEAFF. DNA of the CDR3: TGCGCCAGCAGCCAAGGAGATCGGGGGGGAGGAAGGACTGAAGCTTTCTTT.